The table lists the clone carrying this T cell receptor beta chain with a few counts. Its antigen is undetermined. Measured with immunoSEQ multiplex PCR; TCRdb has only the in-frame clones, and not every one. The profile shows 10,000 to 15,000 clones, about 88% of them singletons. The V and J ends lost 2 bases and 9 bases, in that order; junction bases with no gene match: 9. The CDR3 length is 15 residues. In germline, CDR1 is KGHSH, CDR2 LQKENI. The sample comes from a study of T cell clonotyping in hematopoietic cell transplantation. Findings of the study overall: Cells were unsorted, so CD4 and CD8 contributions were not separated. Recipient TCR diversity dropped after transplant; expanded clonotypes rose from day 30 to 180. At the given depth, recipient repertoires were over 97% de novo clonotypes. Broader posttransplant TCR repertoire diversity was predicted by graft donor and pretransplant recipient Inverse Simpson Index values.

The chain combines TRBV18 with TRBJ2-1; 8 bases map to TRBD2. Sequences were obtained from peripheral blood mononuclear cells. This sequence originates from a human donor who either received an allogeneic hematopoietic cell transplant for a myeloid malignancy or was a related donor (not recorded which). Some clones in this sample may be carry-over from other donors' samples. The chain's CDR3 is CASSPVAGGFGEQFF. CDR3 sequence (DNA): TGTGCCAGCTCACCAGTCGCGGGGGGATTCGGTGAGCAGTTCTTC. The whole variable domain, remainder taken from reference TRBV18 and TRBJ2-1, is NAGVMQNPRHLVRRRGQEARLRCSPMKGHSHVYWYRQLPEEGLKFMVYLQKENIIDESGMPKERFSAEFPKEGPSILRIQQVVRGDSAAYFCASSPVAGGFGEQFFGPGTRLTVL.